A single sample is the source of the 9 T cell receptor beta chains below, sequenced in a study of T cell changes during pregnancy in multiple sclerosis. Measured with immunoSEQ multiplex PCR; TCRdb has only the in-frame clones, and not every one. The data hold fewer than 85,000 clones, with about 94% observed a single time. The sequencing used peripheral blood, collected in the third trimester of pregnancy. The source is a female donor with multiple sclerosis, enrolled in a pregnancy study.

The rearrangement joins TRBV7-6 to TRBJ2-2; D is unclear. Trimming removed 0 bases at V and 4 bases at J, with 6 bases between. CDR3 length: 14 amino acids. CDR1 is SGHVS, CDR2 FNYEAQ, per germline. In nucleotides, the CDR3 is TGTGCCAGCAGCTTAGCGCTGCGCACCGGGGAGCTGTTTTTT. Its protein product is CASSLALRTGELFF.

V is TRBV18 and J is TRBJ2-1; 9 nucleotides match TRBD2. This CDR3 is built from 15 residues. CDR1 and CDR2 (germline): KGHSH, LQKENI. The ends lost 6 bases at V and 9 bases at J; junction bases unmatched: 12. CDR3 DNA sequence: TGTGCCAGCTCGCGTGAGCGGGGGGTTGGCGGTGAGCAGTTCTTC. Its protein is CASSRERGVGGEQFF.

The gene calls are TRBV19 and TRBJ1-2, with D possibly matching TRBD1 (5 bases). Germline V gene data show CDR1 as LNHDA and CDR2 as SQIVND (reference sequence). Deletions cut 9 bases from V and 5 bases from J, with 16 bases between. There are 13 residues in the CDR3. CDR3 amino acids: CASSNGATYGYTF. The CDR3 DNA reads TGTGCCAGCTCGAATGGGGCTACATATGGCTACACCTTC.

V usage is TRBV4-1 and J usage is TRBJ1-6; D is perhaps TRBD1 (5 bases). The CDR3 has 16 amino acids. V was trimmed by 4 bases and J by 8 bases, leaving 18 bases between them. Germline assignment: CDR1 MGHRA and CDR2 YSYEKL. The CDR3 nucleotides read TGCGCCAGCAGCCCCCGACAGCGGAGGGGAGATTCACCCCTCCACTTT. This encodes CASSPRQRRGDSPLHF.

V is TRBV6-1 and J is TRBJ2-5; 12 nucleotides line up with TRBD1. The CDR3 is 17 residues long. Trimming at V came to 2 bases and at J to 5 bases, leaving 9 bases not matched to a gene. Per germline, CDR1 MNHNS and CDR2 SASEGT. CDR3 protein: CASSELGTGGAWETQYF. The DNA for the CDR3 is TGTGCCAGCAGTGAATTAGGGACAGGGGGCGCGTGGGAGACCCAGTACTTC.

The chain uses TRBV10-1 and TRBJ2-1; the D gene is possibly TRBD2 (5 bases). V dropped 2 bases and J dropped 4 bases, with 9 bases sitting between them. The CDR3 spans 14 residues. Germline-derived CDR1 and CDR2 are WNHNN and SYGVQD (reference sequence). CDR3 coding DNA: TGCGCCAGCAGTGAGAGCGGCCTATACAATGAGCAGTTCTTC. Translated, it gives CASSESGLYNEQFF.

This clone was seen once. This chain uses TRBV7-3 with TRBJ2-1; no firm D call. The germline V gene has CDR1 SGHTA and CDR2 FQGTGA. This CDR3 comprises 13 residues. With 1 base removed from V and 3 bases from J, the gap between germline ends came to 4 bases. This chain's CDR3 is CASSLNSYNEQFF. For the CDR3, the DNA is TGTGCCAGCAGCTTAAATAGCTACAATGAGCAGTTCTTC.

This sequence joins TRBV4-1 and TRBJ1-1, with 8 bases fitting TRBD1. V was pared by 4 bases and J by 6 bases, with 4 bases of the junction left unmatched. This CDR3 has 13 residues. Germline-derived CDR1 and CDR2 are MGHRA and YSYEKL. The CDR3 DNA is TGCGCCAGCAGCCCGCGGACAGGGCCTGAAGCTTTCTTT. Its protein product is CASSPRTGPEAFF.

V usage is TRBV10-1 and J usage is TRBJ2-7, with D maybe TRBD2 (5 bases). Germline CDR1 is WNHNN and CDR2 is SYGVQD (reference sequence). Deletions cut 10 bases from V and 1 base from J, with 17 bases between. This CDR3 is 14 amino acids long. DNA of the CDR3: TGCGCCACCGCGCCAGGAAGGAGGTCCTACGAGCAGTACTTC. The encoded protein is CATAPGRRSYEQYF.